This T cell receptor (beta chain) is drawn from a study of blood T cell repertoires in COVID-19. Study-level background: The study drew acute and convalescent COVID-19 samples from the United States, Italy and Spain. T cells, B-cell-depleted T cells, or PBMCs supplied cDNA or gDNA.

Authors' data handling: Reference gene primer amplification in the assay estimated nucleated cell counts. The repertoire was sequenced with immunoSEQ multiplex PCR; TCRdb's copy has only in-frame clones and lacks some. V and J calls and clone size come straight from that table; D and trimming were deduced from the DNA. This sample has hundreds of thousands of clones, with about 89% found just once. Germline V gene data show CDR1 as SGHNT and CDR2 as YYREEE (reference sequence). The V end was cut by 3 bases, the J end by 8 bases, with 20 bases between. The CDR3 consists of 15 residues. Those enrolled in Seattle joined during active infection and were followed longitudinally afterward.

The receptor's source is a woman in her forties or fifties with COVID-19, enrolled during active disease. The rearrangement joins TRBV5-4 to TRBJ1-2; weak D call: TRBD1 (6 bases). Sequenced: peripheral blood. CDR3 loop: CASSSLGGVIWGYTF. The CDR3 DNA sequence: TGTGCCAGCAGCTCTCTTGGGGGCGTGATTTGGGGCTACACCTTC.